What follows are 25 T cell receptor beta chains derived from one specimen sequenced in a study of patients and donors after allogeneic stem cell transplantation. TCRdb re-derived calls from the RT-PCR reads in MiXCR, one entry per CDR3 protein. The table has over 150,000 distinct CDR3 sequences, less than 45% seen once. The sequenced sample was blood, either unsorted or a sorted T cell fraction (not recorded which). Source of these receptors: a human donor who was either an allogeneic HSCT recipient or a stem cell or donor lymphocyte infusion donor (not recorded which). It is not recorded whose cells these are; they may come from a transplant donor.

Comments on this clonotype: A junction end diverges from the germline sequence, so it may reflect a read error. V and J are TRBV7-9 and TRBJ2-5, with unresolved D. This CDR3 is built from 8 residues. Per the germline V gene, CDR1 is SEHNR and CDR2 is FQNEAQ (reference sequence). CDR3 residues: CASSPRDF. The CDR3 region has the DNA TGTGCCAGCAGCCCCCGAGACTTC.

The J gene is TRBJ2-5, the V gene TRBV28, with a weak D call TRBD1 (6 bases). Germline CDR1 is MDHEN and CDR2 is SYDVKM. There are 13 residues in the CDR3. Between the trimmed V and J ends, which lost 10 bases and 5 bases, there was a span of 17 bases. CDR3: CATYGQPMETQYF. The CDR3 nucleotides read TGTGCCACATACGGACAGCCTATGGAGACCCAGTACTTC.

This clonotype was counted a single time. The CDR3 protein is CASSTDMVTEAFF. In DNA, the CDR3 is TGTGCCAGTAGTACCGACATGGTCACTGAAGCTTTCTTT. V is TRBV19 and J is TRBJ1-1; D is unresolved. V gave up 4 bases and J gave up 4 bases, with 10 bases separating them. The germline CDR1 and CDR2 sequences are LNHDA and SQIVND (reference sequence). This CDR3 is 13 amino acids long.

This chain joins TRBV30 and TRBJ1-5; 7 positions agree with TRBD1. The junction had 0 bases not matched to a gene; V was cut back by 0 bases and J by 1 base. The germline V gene has CDR1 GTSNPN and CDR2 SVGIG (reference sequence). The CDR3 is 14 amino acids. CDR3 protein: CAWSVGQSNQPQHF. DNA of the CDR3: TGTGCCTGGAGTGTGGGACAGAGCAATCAGCCCCAGCATTTT.

This clonotype turned up a few times. The chain is built from TRBV5-1 and TRBJ2-1, with 7 bases aligning to TRBD2. Losses at the gene ends were 4 bases for V and 0 bases for J; bases not matched to a gene: 4. Germline V lookup: CDR1 SGHRS, CDR2 YFSETQ. The CDR3 runs to 15 residues. The CDR3 here is CASSPGLGSYNEQFF. CDR3 coding DNA: TGCGCCAGCAGCCCCGGACTAGGCTCCTACAATGAGCAGTTCTTC.

This rearrangement joins TRBV5-6 to TRBJ2-1; 7 bases agree with TRBD2. The CDR3 loop spans 15 amino acids. Germline values: CDR1 SGHDT, CDR2 YYEEEE. With V trimmed by 2 bases and J by 3 bases, 5 bases remained unmatched. CDR3 sequence: CASSFGTTFYNEQFF. Here the CDR3 DNA reads TGTGCCAGCAGCTTTGGGACTACCTTCTACAATGAGCAGTTCTTC.

This clonotype was seen a handful of times. The rearrangement joins TRBV7-6 to TRBJ2-3; TRBD2 aligns across 9 bases. This CDR3 has 17 amino acids. J lost 2 bases, V lost 5 bases, and 11 bases had no gene match. Germline values: CDR1 SGHVS, CDR2 FNYEAQ. DNA of the CDR3: TGTGCCAGCAGCCCAGGACTACTAGCGGGTCTCACAGATACGCAGTATTTT. Protein sequence: CASSPGLLAGLTDTQYF.

A few counts support this clonotype. This chain connects TRBV25-1 to TRBJ2-1, with D uncertain. CDR1 is MGHDK and CDR2 is SYGVNS in the germline V gene. This CDR3 is built from 13 residues. Trimming removed 7 bases at V and 7 bases at J, with 14 bases between. CDR3 nucleotide sequence: TGTGCCAGCATTTTGCGTTCAAGGAATGAGCAGTTCTTC. The encoded protein is CASILRSRNEQFF.

This chain joins TRBV20-1 and TRBJ1-1; tentative D call: TRBD1 (5 bases). Per germline, CDR1 DFQATT and CDR2 SNEGSKA (reference sequence). The CDR3 has 14 residues. Trimming removed 1 base at V and 1 base at J, with 10 bases between. CDR3 nucleotides: TGCAGTGCTAGAGTGGGGGAGGGGAACACTGAAGCTTTCTTT. Amino acids: CSARVGEGNTEAFF.

The J gene is TRBJ1-1, the V gene TRBV7-2; possibly TRBD1 for D (5 bases). The germline V gene has CDR1 SGHTA and CDR2 FQGNSA. The V gene lost 5 bases and the J gene lost 2 bases, with 12 bases spanning the gap. The CDR3 is 14 amino acids. Here the CDR3 DNA reads TGTGCCAGCAGCATCGGACATGCTAACACTGAAGCTTTCTTT. Amino acids: CASSIGHANTEAFF. Full variable domain (rest looked up from reference TRBV7-2 and TRBJ1-1): GAGVSQSPSNKVTEKGKDVELRCDPISGHTALYWYRQSLGQGLEFLIYFQGNSAPDKSGLPSDRFSAERTGGSVSTLTIQRTQQEDSAVYLCASSIGHANTEAFFGQGTRLTVV.

This clonotype showed up just a few times. This chain joins TRBV29-1 and TRBJ2-1; no reliable D call. The CDR3 runs to 11 residues. Germline CDR1 reads SQVTM; CDR2 reads ANQGSEA. With 3 bases removed from V and 5 bases from J, the gap between germline ends came to 5 bases. The CDR3 sequence: CSVDRNNEQFF. CDR3 nucleotide sequence: TGCAGCGTTGACAGAAACAATGAGCAGTTCTTC.

This chain links TRBV2 with TRBJ1-5; tentative D call: TRBD1 (5 bases). Germline V lookup: CDR1 SNHLY, CDR2 FYNNEI. Between the trimmed V and J ends, which lost 4 bases and 6 bases, there was a span of 16 bases. The CDR3 extends over 15 amino acids. In DNA, the CDR3 is TGTGCCAGCAGTGGATTTCGGCAGGGAGGTCAGCCCCAGCATTTT. This sequence encodes CASSGFRQGGQPQHF.

The chain uses TRBV28 and TRBJ2-5; no reliable D call. There are 14 residues in the CDR3. V lost 2 bases, J lost 2 bases, and 9 bases lay in between. Looked up from germline, CDR1 is MDHEN and CDR2 is SYDVKM. DNA for the CDR3: TGTGCCAGCAGTTTACGGCTAGATCAAGAGACCCAGTACTTC. Translated, it gives CASSLRLDQETQYF.

The V call is TRBV5-1, the J call TRBJ1-1, with 8 bases identical to TRBD1. The V gene's germline CDR1 is SGHRS and CDR2 YFSETQ. This CDR3 comprises 12 residues. The junction had 5 bases not matched to a gene; V was cut back by 4 bases and J by 9 bases. In DNA form, the CDR3 reads TGCGCCAGCAGCAGCACAGGGGGTAAAGCTTTCTTT. Amino acids: CASSSTGGKAFF. Together with reference TRBV5-1 and TRBJ1-1, the CDR3 gives the full variable domain: KAGVTQTPRYLIKTRGQQVTLSCSPISGHRSVSWYQQTPGQGLQFLFEYFSETQRNKGNFPGRFSGRQFSNSRSEMNVSTLELGDSALYLCASSSTGGKAFFGQGTRLTVV.

As concerns this clonotype: Germline is not matched at one junction end, which may reflect a read error. The gene calls are TRBV29-1 and TRBJ2-5; D assignment may be TRBD1 or TRBD2 (7 bases each). Looked up from germline, CDR1 is SQVTM and CDR2 is ANQGSEA. This CDR3 is built from 13 residues. The CDR3 DNA follows: TGCAGCGTGGGGGGGACAGTACAAGAGGCCCAGTACTTC. Protein sequence: CSVGGTVQEAQYF. Based on the CDR3 plus reference TRBV29-1 and TRBJ2-5, the full variable domain is SAVISQKPSRDICQRGTSLTIQCQVDSQVTMMFWYRQQPGQSLTLIATANQGSEATYESGFVIDKFPISRPNLTFSTLTVSNMSPEDSSIYLCSVGGTVQEAQYFGPGTRLLVL.

The J gene is TRBJ2-1, the V gene TRBV15, with a possible D match to TRBD2 (5 bases). This CDR3 region has 16 residues. Germline V CDR1 and CDR2: LNHNV, YYDKDF (reference sequence). V lost 3 bases, J lost 0 bases, and 12 bases lay in between. CDR3 nucleotide sequence: TGTGCCACCAGCAGCGGAAGAGGGAGCTCCTACAATGAGCAGTTCTTC. As protein: CATSSGRGSSYNEQFF.

V and J are TRBV4-3 and TRBJ2-1; possibly TRBD1 or TRBD2 for D (5 bases each). This CDR3 has 16 residues. Germline V gene data show CDR1 as LGHNA and CDR2 as YSLEER. V was trimmed by 3 bases and J by 6 bases, leaving 18 bases between them. The CDR3 reads CASSQHPGPFSNEQFF. The CDR3 bases are TGCGCCAGCAGCCAGCACCCGGGACCATTCAGCAATGAGCAGTTCTTC.

V is TRBV20-1 and J is TRBJ2-7; D perhaps matches TRBD1 (6 bases). V lost 3 bases, J lost 0 bases, and 9 bases lay in between. CDR1 DFQATT and CDR2 SNEGSKA come from the germline V gene (reference sequence). This CDR3 is 13 amino acids long. CDR3 sequence: CSASRTASYEQYF. As DNA, the CDR3 is TGCAGTGCTAGCCGGACAGCCTCCTACGAGCAGTACTTC.

This clonotype was recorded at least ten times. The chain links TRBV12-3 or TRBV12-4 to TRBJ1-5, with TRBD1 as a possible D gene (5 bases). The CDR3 is 12 amino acids. The germline V and J ends were trimmed by 2 bases and 7 bases, with 6 bases remaining between them. In DNA form, the CDR3 reads TGTGCCAGCAGTTTAAAGGGGCAGCCCCAGCATTTT. Translating it yields CASSLKGQPQHF.

The rearrangement joins TRBV2 to TRBJ2-7, with 7 nucleotides matching TRBD2. The CDR3 extends over 14 amino acids. V was pared by 7 bases and J by 2 bases, with 8 bases of the junction left unmatched. The germline V gene encodes CDR1 SNHLY and CDR2 FYNNEI. The CDR3 loop reads CASIRGGRTYEQYF. In nucleotides, the CDR3 is TGTGCCAGCATCCGAGGCGGGAGAACCTACGAGCAGTACTTC.

Many counts were recorded for this clonotype. The V gene is TRBV12-3 or TRBV12-4, the J gene TRBJ1-4, with TRBD1 identical over 8 bases. J gave up 7 bases and V 6 bases, and 4 bases lay outside the gene matches. CDR3 length: 13 residues. Written as DNA, the CDR3 is TGTGCCAGCAGGGACAGGGAAAGTGAAAAACTGTTTTTT. Translation gives CASRDRESEKLFF.

This chain connects TRBV12-3 or TRBV12-4 to TRBJ1-1; D is uncertain. The CDR3 is 15 residues long. V shed 2 bases and J shed 6 bases, with 16 bases lying between them. In nucleotides, the CDR3 is TGTGCCAGCAGTTTAAACCAGAGATTGACGGCTGAAGCTTTCTTT. Encoded protein: CASSLNQRLTAEAFF.

The chain employs TRBV9 and TRBJ2-2, with D perhaps matching TRBD1 or TRBD2 (5 bases each). From germline, CDR1 is SGDLS and CDR2 YYNGEE. Trimming cost V 3 bases and J 5 bases, with 11 bases left between them. This CDR3 spans 14 amino acids. Here the CDR3 reads CASSARDRTGELFF. DNA for the CDR3: TGTGCCAGCAGCGCTAGGGACCGAACCGGGGAGCTGTTTTTT.

This clonotype was seen only once. The rearrangement uses TRBV20-1 and TRBJ2-7, with D possibly being TRBD1 or TRBD2 (5 bases each). The CDR3 extends over 14 amino acids. The germline V gene has CDR1 DFQATT and CDR2 SNEGSKA (reference sequence). Trimming removed 5 bases at V and 2 bases at J, with 16 bases between. The CDR3 loop reads CSASKGTRAYEQYF. The CDR3 coding sequence is TGCAGTGCTTCGAAGGGGACGAGGGCCTACGAGCAGTACTTC.

This clonotype has just a few counts. This chain links TRBV7-8 with TRBJ1-1; 7 bases align to TRBD1. Germline CDR1 and CDR2: SGHVS and FQNEAQ. The CDR3 has 16 amino acids. The trim removed 4 bases at V and 1 base at J, leaving 9 bases unmatched. CDR3 residues: CASSWDSGKGNTEAFF. The CDR3, as DNA: TGTGCCAGCAGCTGGGACAGCGGAAAGGGGAACACTGAAGCTTTCTTT.